This entry lists 30 T cell receptor beta chains sequenced from one sample in a study of beta chain features in type 1 diabetes. The study's findings and limits: For Type 1 diabetes patients, all four CD4+ subsets carried TCRB CDR3s that were moderately but significantly shorter.

As every portion of the isolated RNA was reverse transcribed, the sequencing read expressed TCRB transcripts. The table came from immunoSEQ multiplex PCR; TCRdb's copy has only in-frame clones and leaves some out. The table includes some 290,000 clones, roughly a quarter detected once. Antigen specificity for these receptors is unknown. The sample taken for sequencing was naive CD4+ T cells from blood. The source of these receptors is a woman in her thirties with type 1 diabetes.

The chain combines TRBV6-5 with TRBJ2-2; no reliable D call. The V and J ends lost 11 bases and 3 bases respectively, with 16 bases between them. This CDR3 comprises 14 residues. Per the germline V gene, CDR1 is MNHEY and CDR2 is SVGAGI. The CDR3 loop is CAAQIDRDTGELFF. DNA of the CDR3: TGTGCCGCTCAGATCGACCGGGACACCGGGGAGCTGTTTTTT.

The V gene is TRBV5-1, the J gene TRBJ2-1; 7 nucleotides match TRBD2. Trimming took 2 bases from V and 7 from J; bases not matched to a gene: 9. In germline, CDR1 is SGHRS, CDR2 YFSETQ. This CDR3 spans 15 amino acids. CDR3 nucleotides: TGCGCCAGCAGCTTCTCTAGCGGTTGGGGGAATGAGCAGTTCTTC. Its translation is CASSFSSGWGNEQFF.

The gene calls are TRBV5-1 and TRBJ2-2; 10 bases match TRBD2. Germline loops: CDR1 SGHRS, CDR2 YFSETQ. The V segment lost 6 bases and the J segment 2 bases; nucleotides outside the gene matches: 7. This CDR3 is 16 amino acids long. The CDR3 is CASNLGLAANTGELFF. Written as DNA, the CDR3 is TGCGCCAGCAACCTCGGACTAGCGGCTAACACCGGGGAGCTGTTTTTT.

The gene calls are TRBV30 and TRBJ1-2; 8 bases fit TRBD1. V was clipped by 1 base and J by 3 bases; unmatched bases: 1. This CDR3 region has 13 residues. CDR1 GTSNPN and CDR2 SVGIG come from the germline V gene (reference sequence). The CDR3 sequence is CAWSETGDYGYTF. The CDR3 coding sequence is TGTGCCTGGAGTGAGACAGGGGACTATGGCTACACCTTC.

A few counts support this clone. The DNA for the CDR3 is TGTGCCTGGAGTGGCTATCCTAGCGGGAGGGGAACACTGGGCGAGCAGTACTTC. Encoded protein: CAWSGYPSGRGTLGEQYF. The rearrangement uses TRBV30 and TRBJ2-7; the match to TRBD2 covers 12 bases. The V segment lost 1 base and the J segment 6 bases; nucleotides outside the gene matches: 16. In germline, CDR1 is GTSNPN, CDR2 SVGIG (reference sequence). This CDR3 is 18 amino acids long.

This chain joins TRBV5-8 and TRBJ2-1, with 7 bases identical to TRBD2. CDR3 length: 15 residues. From germline, CDR1 is SGHTS and CDR2 YDEGEE. V lost 2 bases and J lost 0; bases outside the gene matches: 2. CDR3 sequence (DNA): TGTGCCAGCAGCTTACGGGAGGTCTCCTACAATGAGCAGTTCTTC. Translated: CASSLREVSYNEQFF.

The chain carries TRBV7-9 and TRBJ2-1; TRBD2 aligns across 10 bases. This CDR3 region has 19 residues. With 4 bases clipped from V and 7 bases from J, the junction kept 19 bases outside the gene matches. CDR1 and CDR2 (germline): SEHNR, FQNEAQ (reference sequence). This CDR3 reads CASSSIRRILAGARNEQFF. The CDR3 region has the DNA TGTGCCAGCAGCTCCATTCGACGTATTCTAGCGGGAGCGAGAAATGAGCAGTTCTTC. Combining the CDR3 with reference TRBV7-9 and TRBJ2-1 gives the whole variable domain DTGVSQNPRHKITKRGQNVTFRCDPISEHNRLYWYRQTLGQGPEFLTYFQNEAQLEKSRLLSDRFSAERPKGSFSTLEIQRTEQGDSAMYLCASSSIRRILAGARNEQFFGPGTRLTVL.

In this sample, this clone turned up a few times. The chain carries TRBV18 and TRBJ1-2; TRBD1 aligns across 7 bases. Per germline, CDR1 KGHSH and CDR2 LQKENI. The CDR3 spans 14 residues. Losses at the gene ends were 6 bases for V and 0 bases for J; bases not matched to a gene: 4. In DNA form, the CDR3 reads TGTGCCAGCTCCGGACAGGAGTCTAACTATGGCTACACCTTC. It codes for CASSGQESNYGYTF.

J is TRBJ1-5 and V is TRBV29-1; 7 nucleotides align to TRBD1. Germline V gives CDR1 SQVTM, CDR2 ANQGSEA. Trimming took 6 bases from V and 4 from J; bases not matched to a gene: 6. CDR3 length: 13 amino acids. CDR3 sequence reads: CSVEPGQNQPQHF. The CDR3 DNA follows: TGCAGCGTGGAACCGGGACAGAATCAGCCCCAGCATTTT.

The chain uses TRBV28 and TRBJ1-5; TRBD1 aligns across 9 bases. V shed 2 bases, J shed 6 bases, and the junction held 20 bases outside the gene matches. CDR1 and CDR2 (germline): MDHEN, SYDVKM. This CDR3 comprises 20 residues. DNA of the CDR3: TGTGCCAGCAGTTTAGATGGGGCTCGTGAGAGGGACAGGGCGATTCAGCCCCAGCATTTT. It translates to CASSLDGARERDRAIQPQHF.

The chain is built from TRBV19 and TRBJ1-5; D is uncertain. Germline-derived CDR1 and CDR2 are LNHDA and SQIVND (reference sequence). The V and J ends lost 6 bases and 2 bases respectively, with 14 bases between them. This CDR3 has 15 residues. CDR3 coding DNA: TGTGCCAGTAGCGGCTTCGGGAGGCGCAATCAGCCCCAGCATTTT. Translation: CASSGFGRRNQPQHF.

The rearrangement uses TRBV28 and TRBJ2-7; 8 bases fit TRBD2. CDR3 size: 17 residues. Per the germline V gene, CDR1 is MDHEN and CDR2 is SYDVKM. With V trimmed by 5 bases and J by 3 bases, 15 bases remained unmatched. The CDR3 sequence is CASSPTAGDAKGYEQYF. The CDR3, as DNA: TGTGCCAGCAGTCCGACAGCGGGAGATGCCAAGGGCTACGAGCAGTACTTC.

The V and J genes are TRBV11-3 and TRBJ2-3; D is undetermined. In germline, CDR1 is SGHNT, CDR2 YENEEA. The CDR3 runs to 13 residues. V lost 0 bases and J lost 4, with 5 bases in between. The CDR3 DNA is TGTGCCAGCAGCTTAGAAGAGGCAGATACGCAGTATTTT. Its protein product is CASSLEEADTQYF.

The chain recombines TRBV7-8 with TRBJ2-1, with D hard to call. Trimming left V 6 bases short and J 8 bases short, with 8 bases between. Per germline, CDR1 SGHVS and CDR2 FQNEAQ. The CDR3 length is 11 residues. Here the CDR3 reads CASSSFYEQFF. As DNA, the CDR3 is TGTGCCAGCAGTTCGTTCTATGAGCAGTTCTTC.

This clone was counted a few times. The chain couples TRBV7-9 to TRBJ2-1, with 9 positions matching TRBD2. CDR1 is SEHNR, CDR2 FQNEAQ, per germline (reference sequence). The CDR3 loop spans 15 amino acids. V gave up 5 bases and J gave up 8 bases; unmatched junction bases: 10. CDR3 sequence reads: CASSPAQGGRDEQFF. In DNA form, the CDR3 reads TGTGCCAGCAGCCCAGCTCAGGGCGGGAGGGATGAGCAGTTCTTC.

V is TRBV6-5 and J is TRBJ1-1; D is ambiguous. CDR1 MNHEY and CDR2 SVGAGI come from the germline V gene. CDR3 size: 14 residues. The V end lost 0 bases, the J end lost 1 base, and 6 bases lay between the germline ends. The CDR3 region is CASSYSAGNTEAFF. DNA of the CDR3: TGTGCCAGCAGTTACTCTGCGGGGAACACTGAAGCTTTCTTT.

This clone has more than one count but fewer than ten. The chain uses TRBV19 and TRBJ2-7; 12 nucleotides agree with TRBD1. Germline values: CDR1 LNHDA, CDR2 SQIVND (reference sequence). The CDR3 is 14 residues long. Trimming removed 6 bases from V and 6 bases from J; junction bases left unmatched: 6. CDR3 DNA: TGTGCCAGTAGCTCCGGGACAGGGGGCTCCGAGCAGTACTTC. Its protein product is CASSSGTGGSEQYF.

The gene calls are TRBV7-6 and TRBJ2-7; maybe TRBD2 (6 bases). CDR1 is SGHVS and CDR2 is FNYEAQ in the germline V gene. The CDR3 contains 12 residues. V was shortened by 5 bases and J by 3 bases, with 8 bases between the two germline ends. CDR3: CASSRGIYEQYF. CDR3 nucleotides: TGTGCCAGCAGCCGCGGGATCTACGAGCAGTACTTC.

The chain uses TRBV30 and TRBJ1-1; TRBD1 agrees at 9 bases. Trimming removed 0 bases from V and 5 bases from J; junction bases left unmatched: 4. Germline V gene data show CDR1 as GTSNPN and CDR2 as SVGIG (reference sequence). This CDR3 spans 14 amino acids. The CDR3 region has the DNA TGTGCCTGGAGTGTACTGGGACAGGGAACTGAAGCTTTCTTT. Its protein product is CAWSVLGQGTEAFF.

The chain couples TRBV4-1 to TRBJ1-5, with D maybe TRBD1 (5 bases). The CDR3 extends over 16 amino acids. In germline, CDR1 is MGHRA, CDR2 YSYEKL. V lost 0 bases, J lost 7 bases, and 16 bases lay in between. The CDR3 DNA is TGCGCCAGCAGCCAAGATCCGGGGGGAACGGGCCAGCCCCAGCATTTT. This sequence encodes CASSQDPGGTGQPQHF.

The table lists this clone with a count of one. The rearrangement links TRBV7-3 to TRBJ2-2, with 7 bases identical to TRBD2. V shed 4 bases and J 1 base; nucleotides not matched to a gene: 6. The germline gives CDR1 SGHTA, CDR2 FQGTGA. This CDR3 region has 16 residues. DNA of the CDR3: TGTGCCAGCAGCTCCCCTAGCGGCTTGAACACCGGGGAGCTGTTTTTT. It codes for CASSSPSGLNTGELFF.

This clone appeared a few times. The chain couples TRBV30 to TRBJ1-2, with 7 bases aligning to TRBD1. Germline V gene data show CDR1 as GTSNPN and CDR2 as SVGIG (reference sequence). V trimming: 7 bases; J trimming: 7 bases; junction bases outside the gene matches: 9. This CDR3 is 12 amino acids long. The CDR3 spells CAFSPGGPGYTF. CDR3 DNA: TGTGCCTTCTCGCCAGGGGGGCCTGGCTACACCTTC.

This clone showed up just a few times. The V gene is TRBV5-4, the J gene TRBJ2-7, with TRBD2 matching 8 bases. The ends lost 2 bases at V and 2 bases at J; junction bases unmatched: 3. CDR3 length equals 14 residues. Germline values: CDR1 SGHNT, CDR2 YYREEE (reference sequence). This CDR3 reads CASSLSGSPYEQYF. The CDR3 nucleotides read TGTGCCAGCAGCTTAAGCGGGAGCCCCTACGAGCAGTACTTC.

The gene calls are TRBV6-5 and TRBJ2-1; 10 bases map to TRBD1. The V and J ends lost 4 bases and 4 bases, in that order; junction bases with no gene match: 7. The CDR3 is made up of 16 amino acids. CDR1 is MNHEY and CDR2 is SVGAGI in the germline V gene. CDR3 sequence reads: CASSLRQGANYNEQFF. CDR3 DNA sequence: TGTGCCAGCAGTTTGAGACAGGGGGCGAATTACAATGAGCAGTTCTTC.

This clone was seen a single time. This chain uses TRBV5-1 with TRBJ2-5; D is perhaps TRBD1 (5 bases). CDR3 length: 13 residues. Germline V CDR1 and CDR2: SGHRS, YFSETQ. Trimming pared 0 bases from V and 3 bases from J, leaving 6 bases between. The CDR3 here is CASSLGGEETQYF. CDR3 sequence (DNA): TGCGCCAGCAGCTTGGGGGGCGAAGAGACCCAGTACTTC.

The chain recombines TRBV5-6 with TRBJ1-2, with 10 bases aligning to TRBD1. After removal of 1 base from V and 3 bases from J, the junction contained 3 bases not matched to a gene. Germline CDR1 SGHDT, CDR2 YYEEEE. The CDR3 has 15 residues. CDR3 region: CASSLIGTGDYGYTF. The CDR3 nucleotides read TGTGCCAGCAGCTTGATCGGGACAGGGGACTATGGCTACACCTTC. Full variable domain (remainder filled in from reference TRBV5-6 and TRBJ1-2): DAGVTQSPTHLIKTRGQQVTLRCSPKSGHDTVSWYQQALGQGPQFIFQYYEEEERQRGNFPDRFSGHQFPNYSSELNVNALLLGDSALYLCASSLIGTGDYGYTFGSGTRLTVV.

This clone has just a few counts. CDR3 sequence: CAFSDTLLGTEAFF. CDR3 DNA sequence: TGTGCCTTTTCAGACACCCTTCTTGGGACTGAAGCTTTCTTT. The J gene is TRBJ1-1, the V gene TRBV30, with unresolved D. The CDR3 covers 14 residues. V was shortened by 7 bases and J by 5 bases, with 20 bases between the two germline ends. Germline-derived CDR1 and CDR2 are GTSNPN and SVGIG (reference sequence).

The CDR3 nucleotides read TGTGCCAGCAGCCCCCGGGGGGAGGCTCAGTACTTC. Translation gives CASSPRGEAQYF. The genes are TRBV7-9 and TRBJ2-7, with 7 bases matching TRBD2. The CDR3 runs 12 residues. Germline V CDR1 and CDR2: SEHNR, FQNEAQ (reference sequence). V lost 5 bases and J lost 10; bases outside the gene matches: 8.

This clone was picked up a small number of times. The chain employs TRBV10-3 and TRBJ2-2; possibly TRBD2 for D (6 bases). V lost 3 bases, J lost 3 bases, and 8 bases lay in between. Germline V CDR1 and CDR2: ENHRY, SYGVKD. This CDR3 is built from 14 residues. As DNA, the CDR3 is TGTGCCATCAGTGACAGGGAGGACACCGGGGAGCTGTTTTTT. Protein: CAISDREDTGELFF.

This clone has just a few counts. This chain joins TRBV5-1 and TRBJ2-1; unclear D gene. Per germline, CDR1 SGHRS and CDR2 YFSETQ. V shed 0 bases and J shed 3 bases, with 10 bases lying between them. The CDR3 totals 15 residues. CDR3 nucleotides: TGCGCCAGCAGCTTGGCCGAGAACCTCTACAATGAGCAGTTCTTC. It yields the protein CASSLAENLYNEQFF.